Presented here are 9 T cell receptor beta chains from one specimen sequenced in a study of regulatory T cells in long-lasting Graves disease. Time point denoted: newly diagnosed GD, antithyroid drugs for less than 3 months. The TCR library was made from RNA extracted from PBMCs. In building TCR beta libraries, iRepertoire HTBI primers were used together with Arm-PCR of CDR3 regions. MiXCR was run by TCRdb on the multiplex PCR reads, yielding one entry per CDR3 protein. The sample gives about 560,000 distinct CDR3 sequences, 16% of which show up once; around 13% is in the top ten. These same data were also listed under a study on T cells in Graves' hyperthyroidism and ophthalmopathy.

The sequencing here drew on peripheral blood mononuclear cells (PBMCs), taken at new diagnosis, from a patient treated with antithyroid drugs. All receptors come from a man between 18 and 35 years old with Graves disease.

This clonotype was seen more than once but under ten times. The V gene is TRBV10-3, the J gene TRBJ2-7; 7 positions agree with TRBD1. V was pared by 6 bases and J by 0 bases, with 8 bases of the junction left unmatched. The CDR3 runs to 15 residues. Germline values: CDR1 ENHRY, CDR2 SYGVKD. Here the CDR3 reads CAISPGTESSYEQYF. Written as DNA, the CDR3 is TGTGCCATCAGCCCCGGGACAGAAAGCTCCTACGAGCAGTACTTC.

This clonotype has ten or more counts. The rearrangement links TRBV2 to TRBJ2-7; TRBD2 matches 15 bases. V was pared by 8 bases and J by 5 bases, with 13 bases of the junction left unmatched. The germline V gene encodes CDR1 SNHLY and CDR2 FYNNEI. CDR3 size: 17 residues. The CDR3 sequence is CASLIPGLAGGRNEQYF. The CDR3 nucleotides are TGTGCCAGCCTGATTCCGGGACTAGCGGGAGGAAGGAACGAGCAGTACTTC. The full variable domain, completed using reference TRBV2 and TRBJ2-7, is EPEVTQTPSHQVTQMGQEVILRCVPISNHLYFYWYRQILGQKVEFLVSFYNNEISEKSEIFDDQFSVERPDGSNFTLKIRSTKLEDSAMYFCASLIPGLAGGRNEQYFGPGTRLTVT.

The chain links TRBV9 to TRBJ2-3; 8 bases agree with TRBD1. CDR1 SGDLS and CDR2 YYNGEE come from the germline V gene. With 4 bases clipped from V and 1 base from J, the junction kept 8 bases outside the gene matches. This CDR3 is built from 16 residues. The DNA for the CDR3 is TGTGCCAGCAGCCCCCGGACAGGGTGGGGCACAGATACGCAGTATTTT. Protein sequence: CASSPRTGWGTDTQYF.

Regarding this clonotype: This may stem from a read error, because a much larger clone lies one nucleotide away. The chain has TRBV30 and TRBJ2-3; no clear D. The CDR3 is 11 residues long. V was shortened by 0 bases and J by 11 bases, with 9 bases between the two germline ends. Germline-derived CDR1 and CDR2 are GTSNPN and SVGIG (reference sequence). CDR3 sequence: CAWSVHIEQYF. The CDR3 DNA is TGTGCCTGGAGTGTCCACATCGAGCAGTATTTT.

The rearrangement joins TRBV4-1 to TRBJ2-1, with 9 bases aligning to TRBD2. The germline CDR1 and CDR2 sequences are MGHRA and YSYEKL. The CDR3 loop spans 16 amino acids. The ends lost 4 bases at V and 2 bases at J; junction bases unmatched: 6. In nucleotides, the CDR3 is TGCGCCAGCAGCCGCCTACAGCGGGAGGCCTACAATGAGCAGTTCTTC. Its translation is CASSRLQREAYNEQFF.

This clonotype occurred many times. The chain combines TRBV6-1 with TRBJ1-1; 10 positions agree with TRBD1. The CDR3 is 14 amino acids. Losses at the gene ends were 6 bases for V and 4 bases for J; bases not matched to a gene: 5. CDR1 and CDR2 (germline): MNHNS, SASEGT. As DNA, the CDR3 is TGTGCCAGCAGGACAGGGGGCAGGGGCACTGAAGCTTTCTTT. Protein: CASRTGGRGTEAFF.

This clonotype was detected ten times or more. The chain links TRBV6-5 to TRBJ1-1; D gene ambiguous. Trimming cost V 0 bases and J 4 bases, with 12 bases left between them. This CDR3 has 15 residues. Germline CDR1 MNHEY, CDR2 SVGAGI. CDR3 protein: CASSYSSGLGTEAFF. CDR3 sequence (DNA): TGTGCCAGCAGTTACTCGTCGGGTCTCGGCACTGAAGCTTTCTTT.

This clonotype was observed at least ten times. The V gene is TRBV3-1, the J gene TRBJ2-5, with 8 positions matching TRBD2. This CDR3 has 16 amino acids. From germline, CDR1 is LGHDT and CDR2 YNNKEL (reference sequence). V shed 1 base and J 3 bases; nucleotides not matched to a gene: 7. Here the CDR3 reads CASSQGRAGVEETQYF. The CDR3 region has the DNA TGTGCCAGCAGCCAAGGCCGAGCGGGAGTTGAAGAGACCCAGTACTTC.

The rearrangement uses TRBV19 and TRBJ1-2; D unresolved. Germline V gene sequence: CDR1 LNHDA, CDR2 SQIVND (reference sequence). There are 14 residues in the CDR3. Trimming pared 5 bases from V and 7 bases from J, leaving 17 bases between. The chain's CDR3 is CASSLAVGSFGYTF. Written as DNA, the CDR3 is TGTGCCAGTAGTCTGGCCGTCGGATCTTTTGGCTACACCTTC.